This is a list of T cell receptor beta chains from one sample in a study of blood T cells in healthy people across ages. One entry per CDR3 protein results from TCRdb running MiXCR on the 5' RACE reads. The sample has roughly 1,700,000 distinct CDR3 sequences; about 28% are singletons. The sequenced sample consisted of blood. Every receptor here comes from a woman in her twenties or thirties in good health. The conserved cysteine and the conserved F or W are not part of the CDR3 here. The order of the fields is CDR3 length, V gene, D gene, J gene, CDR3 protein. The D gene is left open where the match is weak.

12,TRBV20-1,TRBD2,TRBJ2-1,SAPTSGSGNEQF
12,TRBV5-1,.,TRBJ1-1,ASSFTRRDTEAF
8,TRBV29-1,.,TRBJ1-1,SVRDSEAF
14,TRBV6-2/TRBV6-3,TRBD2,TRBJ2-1,ASSYASGSSYSEQF
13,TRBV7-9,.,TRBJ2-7,ASSLGAVNNHEQY
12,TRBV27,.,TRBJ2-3,ASSLLRNTDTQY
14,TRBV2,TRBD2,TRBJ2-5,ASSVYIGTSGETQY
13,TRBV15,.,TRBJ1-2,ATSRAPGNNYGYT
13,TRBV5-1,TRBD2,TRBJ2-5,ASSFLAGTQETQY
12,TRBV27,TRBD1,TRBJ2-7,ASGFRQGAEEQY
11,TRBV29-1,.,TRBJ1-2,SAIDPMNYGYT
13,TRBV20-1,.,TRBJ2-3,SARVAEGNTDTQY
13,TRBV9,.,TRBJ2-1,ASSTGRTVDNEQF
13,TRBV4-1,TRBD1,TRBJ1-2,ASSQDVRGPGGYT
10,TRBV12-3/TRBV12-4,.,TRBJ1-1,ASSREGAEAF
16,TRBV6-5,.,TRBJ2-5,ASSHGTARTLGRETQY
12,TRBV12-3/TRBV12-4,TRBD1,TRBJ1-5,ASSRGGGAEPQH
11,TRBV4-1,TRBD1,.,ASSQRQGVTQY